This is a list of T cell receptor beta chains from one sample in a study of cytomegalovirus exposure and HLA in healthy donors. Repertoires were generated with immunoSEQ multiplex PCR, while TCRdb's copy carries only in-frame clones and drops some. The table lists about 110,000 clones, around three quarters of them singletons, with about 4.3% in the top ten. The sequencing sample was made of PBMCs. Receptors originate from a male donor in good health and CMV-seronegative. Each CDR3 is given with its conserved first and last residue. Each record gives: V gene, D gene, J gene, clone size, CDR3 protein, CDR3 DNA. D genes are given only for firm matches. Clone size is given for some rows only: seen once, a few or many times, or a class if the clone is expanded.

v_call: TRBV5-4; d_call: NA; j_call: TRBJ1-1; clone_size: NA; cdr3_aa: CASSLVPIEVAEDTEAFF; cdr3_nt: TGTGCCAGCAGCTTGGTGCCCATTGAAGTTGCTGAGGACACTGAAGCTTTCTTT
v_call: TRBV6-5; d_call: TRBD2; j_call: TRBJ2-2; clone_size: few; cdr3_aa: CASRLAGVAGELFF; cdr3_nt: TGTGCCAGCAGACTAGCGGGAGTAGCCGGGGAGCTGTTTTTT
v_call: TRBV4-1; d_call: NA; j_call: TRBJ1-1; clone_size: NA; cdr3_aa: CASSHPLQGLEAFF; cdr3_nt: TGCGCCAGCAGCCACCCATTACAGGGCCTTGAAGCTTTCTTT
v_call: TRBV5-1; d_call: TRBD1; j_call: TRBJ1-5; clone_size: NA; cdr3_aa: CASSLGDRESYSNQPQHF; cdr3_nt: TGCGCCAGCAGCTTGGGGGACAGAGAGAGCTATAGCAATCAGCCCCAGCATTTT
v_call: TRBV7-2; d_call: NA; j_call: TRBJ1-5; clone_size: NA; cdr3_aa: CASSLDQQPQHF; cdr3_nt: TGTGCCAGCAGCTTAGACCAGCAGCCCCAGCATTTT
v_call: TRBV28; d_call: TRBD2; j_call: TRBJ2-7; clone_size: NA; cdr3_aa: CASSSPWTSGKHEQYF; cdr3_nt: TGTGCCAGCAGTTCCCCTTGGACTAGCGGAAAACACGAGCAGTACTTC
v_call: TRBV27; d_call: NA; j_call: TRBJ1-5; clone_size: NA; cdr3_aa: CASSGTTASNQPQHF; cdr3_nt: TGTGCCAGTTCAGGGACTACCGCTAGCAATCAGCCCCAGCATTTT
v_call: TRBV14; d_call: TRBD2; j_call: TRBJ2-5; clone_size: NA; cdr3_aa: CASSQYSGRQETQYF; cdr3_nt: TGTGCCAGCAGCCAATATAGCGGGCGACAAGAGACCCAGTACTTC
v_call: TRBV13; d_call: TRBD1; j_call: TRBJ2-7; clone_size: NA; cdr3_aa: CASSQRGTGGAWEQYF; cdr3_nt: TGTGCCAGCAGCCAGCGAGGGACAGGGGGCGCCTGGGAGCAGTACTTC
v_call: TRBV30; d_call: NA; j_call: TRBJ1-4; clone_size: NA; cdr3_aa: CAWSADGGDKLFF; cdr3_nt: TGTGCCTGGAGTGCCGACGGCGGCGATAAACTGTTTTTT